Below, 17 T cell receptor beta chains from the same sample are listed, as sequenced in a study of blood T cell repertoires in COVID-19. Sequencing was performed with immunoSEQ multiplex PCR; in TCRdb, only in-frame clones are kept and a portion is missing. The table lists 250,000 to 350,000 clones, approximately 84% of them singletons. The material sequenced was peripheral blood. The receptors stem from a human donor with COVID-19, enrolled during active disease. The donor label of this sample is uncertain.

This clone was seen only a few times. The genes are TRBV27 and TRBJ1-2, with D unclear. The germline gives CDR1 MNHEY, CDR2 SMNVEV (reference sequence). The CDR3 sequence is 12 residues long. V was pared by 6 bases and J by 7 bases, with 12 bases between. CDR3 residues: CASRTIPGGYTF. The DNA for the CDR3 is TGTGCCAGCAGGACTATTCCCGGTGGCTACACCTTC.

This chain joins TRBV5-1 and TRBJ1-6, with 7 bases identical to TRBD1. Unmatched junction bases numbered 5, after V lost 6 bases and J lost 5 bases. The length of the CDR3 is 14 residues. Germline V gene lookup returns CDR1 SGHRS and CDR2 YFSETQ. This chain's CDR3 is CASKPGQNNSPLHF. CDR3 coding DNA: TGCGCCAGCAAACCGGGACAGAATAATTCACCCCTCCACTTT.

This chain connects TRBV28 to TRBJ2-1, with 10 bases lining up with TRBD2. In germline, CDR1 is MDHEN, CDR2 SYDVKM. The CDR3 contains 14 residues. V gave up 5 bases and J gave up 9 bases; unmatched junction bases: 7. Written as DNA, the CDR3 is TGTGCCAGCAGTCCGGGGACTAGCGATAGTGAGCAGTTCTTC. This gives the protein CASSPGTSDSEQFF.

The V and J genes are TRBV29-1 and TRBJ1-2; unclear D gene. V lost 6 bases and J 5 bases, leaving 13 bases between the germline ends. Germline V CDR1 and CDR2: SQVTM, ANQGSEA. The CDR3 length is 12 residues. This CDR3 is CSVTLDGYGYTF. The CDR3, as DNA: TGCAGCGTGACACTAGACGGATATGGCTACACCTTC.

The rearrangement links TRBV30 to TRBJ2-7; D call uncertain. The germline V gene encodes CDR1 GTSNPN and CDR2 SVGIG (reference sequence). With 5 bases removed from V and 3 bases from J, the gap between germline ends came to 20 bases. The CDR3 contains 15 residues. The CDR3 sequence: CAWPHGPKDNYEQYF. The CDR3 DNA reads TGTGCCTGGCCCCATGGGCCTAAAGACAACTACGAGCAGTACTTC.

J is TRBJ2-7 and V is TRBV2; the match to TRBD1 covers 11 bases. Germline values: CDR1 SNHLY, CDR2 FYNNEI. V trimming: 6 bases; J trimming: 2 bases; junction bases outside the gene matches: 3. This CDR3 contains 14 residues. The CDR3 DNA reads TGTGCCAGCAGCAGGACAGGGGGCACCTACGAGCAGTACTTC. Its translation: CASSRTGGTYEQYF.

This chain connects TRBV15 to TRBJ2-7, with TRBD2 identical over 7 bases. The V gene's germline CDR1 is LNHNV and CDR2 YYDKDF (reference sequence). Losses at the gene ends were 3 bases for V and 0 bases for J; bases not matched to a gene: 5. The CDR3 runs to 15 residues. The CDR3 nucleotides are TGTGCCACCAGCAGTCCCGGGACTACCTCCTACGAGCAGTACTTC. It translates to CATSSPGTTSYEQYF.

The V gene is TRBV3-1 (or the pseudogene TRBV3-2), the J gene TRBJ2-7; no firm D call. Looked up from germline, CDR1 is LGHDT and CDR2 is YNNKEL (reference sequence). Trimming shortened V by 2 bases and J by 1 base, and 12 bases separated the two germline ends. This CDR3 contains 15 residues. For the CDR3, the DNA is TGTGCCAGCAGCCAACTCCAGGATTCGTCCTACGAGCAGTACTTC. Translation: CASSQLQDSSYEQYF.

The count of this clone is one. This sequence joins TRBV6-4 and TRBJ2-7, with 11 bases matching TRBD2. V shed 8 bases, J shed 0 bases, and the junction held 6 bases outside the gene matches. The CDR3 contains 15 residues. The germline V gene has CDR1 MRHNA and CDR2 SNTAGT. The CDR3 protein is CASRLAGGSSYEQYF. CDR3 coding DNA: TGTGCCAGCCGGCTAGCGGGAGGTAGCTCCTACGAGCAGTACTTC.

This chain joins TRBV6-2 or TRBV6-3 and TRBJ1-5; 11 nucleotides align to TRBD1. With 3 bases clipped from V and 0 bases from J, the junction kept 7 bases outside the gene matches. Looked up from germline, CDR1 is MNHEY and CDR2 is SVGEGT. The CDR3 has 18 residues. Here the CDR3 reads CASSYPDRGRISNQPQHF. In DNA form, the CDR3 reads TGTGCCAGCAGTTATCCGGACAGGGGGCGGATTAGCAATCAGCCCCAGCATTTT.

The chain joins TRBV5-6 to TRBJ2-7, with D possibly matching TRBD2 (5 bases). The CDR3 length is 14 residues. The germline V gene has CDR1 SGHDT and CDR2 YYEEEE. V was cut by 2 bases and J by 2 bases, with 11 bases left in between. The CDR3 loop reads CASSFWEPPYEQYF. The CDR3 DNA reads as TGTGCCAGCAGCTTTTGGGAGCCCCCCTACGAGCAGTACTTC.

The chain uses TRBV6-5 and TRBJ2-7, with TRBD1 identical over 8 bases. CDR3 length: 13 residues. V dropped 6 bases and J dropped 2; count of bases not matched to a gene: 3. From germline, CDR1 is MNHEY and CDR2 SVGAGI. The CDR3 region has the DNA TGTGCCAGCAGGCGGACAGGGACCTACGAGCAGTACTTC. It encodes CASRRTGTYEQYF.

This chain joins TRBV3-1 (or the pseudogene TRBV3-2) and TRBJ2-1; TRBD2 is a possible D gene (6 bases). Germline V gene lookup returns CDR1 LGHDT and CDR2 YNNKEL (reference sequence). The CDR3 extends over 15 amino acids. Trimming removed 0 bases at V and 10 bases at J, with 16 bases between. As DNA, the CDR3 is TGTGCCAGCAGCCAAGATTGGACCCGGGAGAGAGAGCAGTTCTTC. Translation gives CASSQDWTREREQFF.

The gene calls are TRBV3-1 (or the pseudogene TRBV3-2) and TRBJ2-7, with 10 bases aligning to TRBD2. Germline CDR1 LGHDT, CDR2 YNNKEL (reference sequence). Losses at the gene ends were 6 bases for V and 3 bases for J; bases not matched to a gene: 5. The CDR3 sequence is 14 residues long. CDR3 DNA: TGTGCCAGCAGGGCTAGCGGGAGCCGCTACGAGCAGTACTTC. Translation gives CASRASGSRYEQYF.

The gene calls are TRBV7-2 and TRBJ1-5; weak D call: TRBD1 (6 bases). The length of the CDR3 is 16 residues. The ends were cut back, 7 bases at V and 1 base at J, with 17 bases in the middle. Per the germline V gene, CDR1 is SGHTA and CDR2 is FQGNSA. CDR3 region: CASNPTSGGSNQPQHF. DNA for the CDR3: TGTGCCAGCAACCCGACATCGGGGGGCAGCAATCAGCCCCAGCATTTT.

The chain carries TRBV30 and TRBJ1-5; the D is unclear. The germline gives CDR1 GTSNPN, CDR2 SVGIG (reference sequence). V lost 2 bases to trimming and J lost 4 bases, with 12 bases between them. CDR3 length: 14 amino acids. The CDR3, as DNA: TGTGCCTGGAGTTTCTTCCAGTCTAATCAGCCCCAGCATTTT. It encodes CAWSFFQSNQPQHF.

The chain carries TRBV14 and TRBJ2-7; D unresolved. Germline V gene sequence: CDR1 SGHDN, CDR2 FVKESK. The CDR3 loop spans 13 amino acids. Trimming took 8 bases from V and 2 from J, leaving 13 bases between them. Here the CDR3 reads CASGLGPTYEQYF. The DNA for the CDR3 is TGTGCCAGCGGCTTGGGCCCCACCTACGAGCAGTACTTC.